A selection of T cell receptor beta chains follows, all from one sample in a study of blood T cell repertoires in COVID-19. Produced via immunoSEQ multiplex PCR; TCRdb's table is partial and in-frame only. Of some 220,000 clones listed, roughly 80% are singletons. Specimen: peripheral blood. These receptor sequences come from a woman of 80 years or more with active or convalescent COVID-19. CDR3s include the opening cysteine and the closing phenylalanine or tryptophan. Each record gives: D gene, V gene, clone size, J gene, CDR3 protein, CDR3 DNA. D genes are given only for firm matches. The listing skips clone size in some rows; elsewhere it reads once, few, many or a size class.

>-|TRBV6-2/TRBV6-3|few|TRBJ2-6
CASSNRVLLGANVLTF
TGTGCCAGCAGTAACAGGGTCTTACTTGGGGCCAACGTCCTGACTTTC
>TRBD2|TRBV9|-|TRBJ2-5
CASSTGLAGLKETQYF
TGTGCCAGCAGCACAGGACTAGCGGGGCTTAAAGAGACCCAGTACTTC
>TRBD1|TRBV28|-|TRBJ1-2
CASSTRDSLGNYGYTF
TGTGCCAGCAGTACTCGGGACAGTTTGGGTAACTATGGCTACACCTTC
>-|TRBV10-3|-|TRBJ1-6
CAISESDSLSSPLHF
TGTGCCATCAGTGAGTCGGACAGCCTGAGTTCACCCCTCCACTTT
>-|TRBV28|-|TRBJ1-2
CASSFDSSRYYGYTF
TGTGCCAGCAGTTTCGATAGCAGTCGCTACTATGGCTACACCTTC
>TRBD1|TRBV6-5|-|TRBJ1-5
CASSPTGVGQPQHF
TGTGCCAGCAGTCCGACAGGGGTAGGACAGCCCCAGCATTTT
>-|TRBV7-2|-|TRBJ2-7
CASSLGQVSSYEQYF
TGTGCCAGCAGCTTAGGACAGGTGAGCTCCTACGAGCAGTACTTC
>-|TRBV2|-|TRBJ2-7
CASSRGSYEQYF
TGTGCCAGCAGTCGGGGCTCCTACGAGCAGTACTTC
>-|TRBV18|-|TRBJ2-4
CASSPGPTGIQYF
TGTGCCAGCTCACCCGGCCCAACGGGCATTCAGTACTTC
>-|TRBV9|-|TRBJ1-2
CASSAEGGGRGYGYTF
TGTGCCAGCAGCGCCGAAGGGGGGGGCAGGGGTTATGGCTACACCTTC
>TRBD2|TRBV7-2|-|TRBJ2-7
CASRPSLAGGWEQYF
TGTGCCAGCAGACCCAGCTTGGCGGGAGGGTGGGAGCAGTACTTC
>-|TRBV2|-|TRBJ2-7
CASSGQYEQYF
TGTGCCAGCAGCGGACAGTACGAGCAGTACTTC
>TRBD2|TRBV6-2/TRBV6-3|-|TRBJ2-1
CASSYWGLAGTSSYNEQFF
TGTGCCAGCAGTTACTGGGGACTAGCGGGCACTAGCTCCTACAATGAGCAGTTCTTC
>TRBD2|TRBV12-5|-|TRBJ2-7
CASGFRTSGPYEQYF
TGTGCTAGTGGTTTTCGTACTAGCGGCCCCTACGAGCAGTACTTC
>TRBD2|TRBV3-1/TRBV3-2|once|TRBJ2-5
CASSPGLAGGLETQYF
TGTGCCAGCAGCCCGGGACTAGCGGGAGGGCTAGAGACCCAGTACTTC
>TRBD1|TRBV6-6|-|TRBJ2-7
CASSSGTGFWQYF
TGTGCCAGCAGTTCCGGGACAGGGTTTTGGCAGTACTTC
>-|TRBV9|-|TRBJ2-1
CASSVEGQATNEQFF
TGTGCCAGCAGCGTAGAGGGACAAGCCACCAATGAGCAGTTCTTC
>-|TRBV9|-|TRBJ2-5
CASSPHAKQGGTQYF
TGTGCCAGCAGCCCCCACGCGAAACAGGGCGGGACCCAGTACTTC
>TRBD1|TRBV5-6|-|TRBJ1-1
CASSPDRGRVDTEAFF
TGTGCCAGCAGCCCTGACAGGGGGCGCGTTGACACTGAAGCTTTCTTT
>TRBD1|TRBV28|-|TRBJ2-5
CASSTTGDDETQYF
TGTGCCAGCAGTACGACAGGGGACGATGAGACCCAGTACTTC
>TRBD2|TRBV3-1/TRBV3-2|-|TRBJ2-5
CASSQAGLGLETQYF
TGTGCCAGCAGCCAAGCGGGACTAGGCTTGGAGACCCAGTACTTC
>-|TRBV11-2|-|TRBJ2-7
CASSLGRWAGSYEQYF
TGTGCCAGCAGCTTAGGTCGATGGGCGGGAAGTTACGAGCAGTACTTC
>TRBD1|TRBV7-2|-|TRBJ2-7
CASSSQGQVLAEQYF
TGTGCCAGCAGCTCCCAGGGACAGGTCTTGGCCGAGCAGTACTTC
>-|TRBV10-3|once|TRBJ1-2
CAITAGTVGYGYTF
TGTGCCATCACCGCGGGGACGGTAGGGTATGGCTACACCTTC
>-|TRBV5-1|-|TRBJ1-1
CASSLEAGRVRTEAFF
TGCGCCAGCAGCTTGGAGGCAGGGAGGGTGAGGACTGAAGCTTTCTTT
>-|TRBV7-7|once|TRBJ2-7
CASSFSPYEQYF
TGTGCTAGCAGCTTCTCCCCCTACGAGCAGTACTTC
>TRBD2|TRBV5-3|-|TRBJ2-5
CARSLDLTGGEETQYF
TGTGCCAGAAGCTTGGATTTAACGGGAGGGGAAGAGACCCAGTACTTC
>TRBD1|TRBV5-1|-|TRBJ2-1
CASSLDGTDGGEQFF
TGCGCCAGCAGCTTGGACGGGACAGATGGGGGTGAGCAGTTCTTC
>TRBD2|TRBV14|-|TRBJ2-3
CASSRESSGGVQYF
TGTGCCAGCAGCCGGGAATCTAGCGGGGGCGTGCAGTATTTT
>-|TRBV4-3|-|TRBJ2-7
CASSQDYFPYEQYF
TGCGCCAGCAGCCAAGACTACTTCCCCTACGAGCAGTACTTC
>-|TRBV7-2|-|TRBJ2-1
CASSPRPYAEGNEQFF
TGTGCCAGCAGCCCCCGCCCCTACGCTGAGGGCAATGAGCAGTTCTTC
>TRBD1|TRBV2|-|TRBJ1-1
CASSRTGKNTEAFF
TGTGCCAGCAGTAGGACAGGGAAGAACACTGAAGCTTTCTTT
>-|TRBV6-5|-|TRBJ1-1
CASSFRGNTEAFF
TGTGCCAGCAGTTTCAGGGGAAACACTGAAGCTTTCTTT
>-|TRBV12-5|-|TRBJ2-7
CATKSGGYEQYF
TGTGCTACTAAGAGTGGAGGCTACGAGCAGTACTTC
>-|TRBV11-3|once|TRBJ2-7
CASSPSGRGAPYEQYF
TGTGCCAGCAGCCCTTCGGGCAGGGGCGCACCCTACGAGCAGTACTTC
>-|TRBV9|few|TRBJ2-2
CASSVSWTDTGELFF
TGTGCCAGCAGCGTATCATGGACAGACACCGGGGAGCTGTTTTTT
>TRBD2|TRBV10-3|-|TRBJ2-2
CAISFTGTGTSGSKSTGELFF
TGTGCCATCAGTTTCACAGGAACCGGGACTAGCGGGAGTAAGAGCACCGGGGAGCTGTTTTTT
>TRBD2|TRBV7-9|-|TRBJ2-1
CASSSGLAGGKRVKQFF
TGTGCCAGCAGCTCCGGACTAGCGGGAGGGAAGAGAGTGAAGCAGTTCTTC
>-|TRBV20-1|few|TRBJ1-5
CSASYGSNQPQHF
TGCAGTGCTAGTTACGGTAGCAATCAGCCCCAGCATTTT
>-|TRBV3-1/TRBV3-2|once|TRBJ1-1
CASSQGGRVTEAFF
TGTGCCAGCAGCCAAGGGGGGAGGGTCACTGAAGCTTTCTTT
>TRBD2|TRBV27|-|TRBJ2-2
CASSFAGLAVGGELFF
TGTGCCAGCAGTTTCGCCGGACTAGCGGTTGGGGGGGAGCTGTTTTTT
>-|TRBV7-2|-|TRBJ2-3
CASTRGGAETDTQYF
TGTGCCAGCACACGCGGGGGCGCGGAGACAGATACGCAGTATTTT
>TRBD1|TRBV19|-|TRBJ2-7
CASGDRGTGGWEQYF
TGTGCCAGTGGCGATCGGGGGACAGGGGGCTGGGAGCAGTACTTC
>-|TRBV5-6|-|TRBJ1-1
CASSLVSVAYTEAFF
TGTGCCAGCAGCTTGGTGTCTGTAGCGTACACTGAAGCTTTCTTT
>TRBD1|TRBV5-4|-|TRBJ2-7
CASSKGQEISYEQYF
TGTGCCAGCAGCAAGGGACAGGAAATCTCCTACGAGCAGTACTTC
>TRBD1|TRBV7-9|-|TRBJ2-2
CASSSRDSYTGELFF
TGTGCCAGCAGCTCCCGGGACAGCTACACCGGGGAGCTGTTTTTT
>-|TRBV4-3|-|TRBJ1-6
CASSRTGNNSPLHF
TGCGCCAGCAGCCGAACCGGGAATAATTCACCCCTCCACTTT
>TRBD2|TRBV4-2|few|TRBJ2-7
CASSRELAGPYEQYF
TGTGCCAGCAGCCGCGAACTAGCGGGACCCTACGAGCAGTACTTC
>TRBD1|TRBV5-1|-|TRBJ1-2
CASSREGTGNGYTF
TGCGCCAGCAGCCGGGAGGGGACAGGGAATGGCTACACCTTC